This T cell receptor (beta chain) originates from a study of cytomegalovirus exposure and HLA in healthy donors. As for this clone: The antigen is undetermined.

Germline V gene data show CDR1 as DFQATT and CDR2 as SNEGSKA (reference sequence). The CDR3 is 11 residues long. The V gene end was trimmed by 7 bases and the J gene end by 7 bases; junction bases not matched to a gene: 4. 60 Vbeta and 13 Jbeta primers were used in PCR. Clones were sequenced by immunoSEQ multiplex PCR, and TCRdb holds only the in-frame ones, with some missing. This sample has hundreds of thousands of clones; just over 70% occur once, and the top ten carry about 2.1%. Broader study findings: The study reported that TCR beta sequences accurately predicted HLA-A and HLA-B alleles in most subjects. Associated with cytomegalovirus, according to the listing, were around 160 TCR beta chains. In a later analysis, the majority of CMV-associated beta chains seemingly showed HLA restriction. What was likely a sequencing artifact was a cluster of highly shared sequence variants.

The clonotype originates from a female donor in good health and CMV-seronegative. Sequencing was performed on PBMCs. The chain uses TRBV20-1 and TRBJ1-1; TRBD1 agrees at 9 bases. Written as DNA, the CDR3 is TGCAGTGGTAGGACAGGGGTTGAAGCTTTCTTT. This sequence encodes CSGRTGVEAFF.